The clone carrying this T cell receptor beta chain came up many times. Its specificity is not known. The entry originates in a study of metastatic and nonmetastatic thyroid tumors. Study overall: Where malignant and benign thyroid patients were concerned, repertoires were compared across blood and tumor or nodule tissue. Study-wide results and caveats: Patients with malignant thyroid tumors reportedly had significantly higher TCR beta diversity than those with benign nodules, in blood and tumor.

V was trimmed by 3 bases and J by 2 bases, leaving 8 bases between them. This CDR3 comprises 14 residues. The germline V gene encodes CDR1 MNHEY and CDR2 SMNVEV (reference sequence). Among the patients, none had received any treatment before thyroid surgery. As originally analysed: A classifier of distant metastasis in papillary thyroid cancer was built from CDR3 differences (across clinicopathological groups). TCRdb used MiXCR to call clones anew from the PCR reads. For this entry, the V and J calls and clone size follow TCRdb and not the study's own pipeline. The sample has around 21,000 clones, 23% seen once.

V gene TRBV27 combines with J gene TRBJ2-1; no clear D gene. The sequence derives from a male donor with papillary thyroid cancer or a benign thyroid nodule (not recorded which). Some clones in this sample may be carry-over from other donors' samples. Sequencing was carried out using blood. The CDR3 loop is CASSFSSTYNEQFF. As DNA, the CDR3 is TGTGCCAGCAGTTTTTCCTCTACCTACAATGAGCAGTTCTTC.